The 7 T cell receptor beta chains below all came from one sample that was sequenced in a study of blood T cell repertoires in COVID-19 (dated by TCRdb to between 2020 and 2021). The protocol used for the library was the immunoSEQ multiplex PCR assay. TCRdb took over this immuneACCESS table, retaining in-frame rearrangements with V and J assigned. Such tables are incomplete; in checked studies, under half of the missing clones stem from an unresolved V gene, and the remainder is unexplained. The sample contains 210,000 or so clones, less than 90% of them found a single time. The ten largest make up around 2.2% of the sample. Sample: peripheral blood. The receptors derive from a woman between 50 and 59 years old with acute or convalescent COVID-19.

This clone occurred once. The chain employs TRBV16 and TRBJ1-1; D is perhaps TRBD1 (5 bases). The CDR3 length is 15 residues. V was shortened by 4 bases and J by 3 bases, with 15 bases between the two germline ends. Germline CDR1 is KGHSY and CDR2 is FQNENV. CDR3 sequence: CASSLPTAGHTEAFF. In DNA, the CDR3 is TGTGCCAGCAGCCTCCCAACGGCAGGGCACACTGAAGCTTTCTTT.

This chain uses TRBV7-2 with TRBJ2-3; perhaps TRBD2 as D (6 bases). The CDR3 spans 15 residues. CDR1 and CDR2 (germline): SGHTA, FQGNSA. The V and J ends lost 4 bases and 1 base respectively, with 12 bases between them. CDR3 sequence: CASSSRGSGTDTQYF. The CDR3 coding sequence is TGTGCCAGCAGCTCTCGGGGGTCGGGCACAGATACGCAGTATTTT.

The CDR3 nucleotides read TGTGCCAGCAGCACACACAGGGGCCAAGAGACCCAGTACTTC. This translates into CASSTHRGQETQYF. The genes are TRBV11-3 and TRBJ2-5; 7 bases map to TRBD1. Per the germline V gene, CDR1 is SGHNT and CDR2 is YENEEA. CDR3 length: 14 residues. The V segment lost 5 bases and the J segment 1 base; nucleotides outside the gene matches: 4.

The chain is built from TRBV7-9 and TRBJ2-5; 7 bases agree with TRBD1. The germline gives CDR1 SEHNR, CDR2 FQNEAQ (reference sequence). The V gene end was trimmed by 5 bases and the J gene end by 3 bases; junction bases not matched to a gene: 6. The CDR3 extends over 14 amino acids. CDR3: CASSPEDRKETQYF. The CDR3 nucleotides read TGTGCCAGCAGCCCGGAGGACAGGAAAGAGACCCAGTACTTC.

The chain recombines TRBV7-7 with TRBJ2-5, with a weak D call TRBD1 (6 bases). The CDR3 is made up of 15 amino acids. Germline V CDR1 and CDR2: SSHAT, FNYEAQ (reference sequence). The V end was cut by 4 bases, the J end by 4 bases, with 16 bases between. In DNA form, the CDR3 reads TGTGCCAGCAGCTCAAATGCTGGCAGGGGAGAGACCCAGTACTTC. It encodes CASSSNAGRGETQYF.

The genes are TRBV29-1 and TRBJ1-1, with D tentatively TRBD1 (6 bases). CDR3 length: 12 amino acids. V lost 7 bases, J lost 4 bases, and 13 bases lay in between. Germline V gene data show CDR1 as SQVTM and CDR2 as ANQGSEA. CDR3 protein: CSGLGGTTEAFF. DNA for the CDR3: TGCAGCGGTCTAGGGGGAACCACTGAAGCTTTCTTT.

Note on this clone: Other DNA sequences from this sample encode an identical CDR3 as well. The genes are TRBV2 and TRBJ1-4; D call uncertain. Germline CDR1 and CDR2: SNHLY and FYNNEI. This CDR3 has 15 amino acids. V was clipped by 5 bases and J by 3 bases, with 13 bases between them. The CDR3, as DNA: TGTGCCAGCAGTCGGCCGTGGAGAGCTAATGAAAAACTGTTTTTT. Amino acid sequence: CASSRPWRANEKLFF.